This T cell receptor (beta chain) appears in the sequencing data of a study of T cell responses to AZD1222 COVID-19 vaccine. Using immunoSEQ multiplex PCR, the repertoire was profiled, and TCRdb retains in-frame clones only, with some absent. Among 140,000 to 150,000 clones listed, about 90% were seen once. Whole-study results and caveats: As reported, nearly half of all spike-specific TCRs target variant regions that are unmutated. At baseline, just a handful of AZD1222 recipients tested seropositive. It was only after the peak T cell response that any repertoires were sampled.

Regarding this clone: As yet, its antigen is unknown.

V was pared by 8 bases and J by 3 bases, with 11 bases between. The CDR3 spans 13 residues. Germline values: CDR1 MDHEN, CDR2 SYDVKM. This chain uses TRBV28 with TRBJ1-3; tentatively, D is TRBD1 (5 bases). The material was peripheral blood, obtained 28 days after the second AZD1222 dose. The sequence came from an adult who received the AZD1222 COVID-19 vaccine. The CDR3 coding sequence is TGTGCCAGCTCCCGGGGCATTGGAAACACCATATATTTT. The encoded protein is CASSRGIGNTIYF.